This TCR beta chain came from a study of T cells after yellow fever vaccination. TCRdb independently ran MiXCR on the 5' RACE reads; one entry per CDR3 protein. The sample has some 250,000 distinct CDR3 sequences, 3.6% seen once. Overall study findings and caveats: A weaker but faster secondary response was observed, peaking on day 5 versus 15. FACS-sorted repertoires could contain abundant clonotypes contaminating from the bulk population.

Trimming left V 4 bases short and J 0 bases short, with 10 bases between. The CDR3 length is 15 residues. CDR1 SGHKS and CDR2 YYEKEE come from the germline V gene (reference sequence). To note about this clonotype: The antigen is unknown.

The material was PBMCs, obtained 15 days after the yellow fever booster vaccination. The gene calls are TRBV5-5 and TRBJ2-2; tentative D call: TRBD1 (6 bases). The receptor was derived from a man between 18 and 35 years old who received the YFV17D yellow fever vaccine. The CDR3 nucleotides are TGTGCCAGCAGCCGGACAGTCGCGAACACCGGGGAGCTGTTTTTT. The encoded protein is CASSRTVANTGELFF.